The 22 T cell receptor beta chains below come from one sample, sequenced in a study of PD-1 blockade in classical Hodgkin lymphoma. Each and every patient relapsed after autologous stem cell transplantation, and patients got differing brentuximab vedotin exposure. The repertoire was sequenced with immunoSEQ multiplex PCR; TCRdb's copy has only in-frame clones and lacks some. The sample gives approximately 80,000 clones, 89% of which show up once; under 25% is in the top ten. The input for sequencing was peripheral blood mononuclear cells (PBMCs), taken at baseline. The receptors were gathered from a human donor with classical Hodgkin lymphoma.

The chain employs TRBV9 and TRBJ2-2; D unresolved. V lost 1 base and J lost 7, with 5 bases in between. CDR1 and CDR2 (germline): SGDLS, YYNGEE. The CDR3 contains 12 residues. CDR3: CASSVLSGELFF. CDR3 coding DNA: TGTGCCAGCAGCGTACTAAGCGGGGAGCTGTTTTTT.

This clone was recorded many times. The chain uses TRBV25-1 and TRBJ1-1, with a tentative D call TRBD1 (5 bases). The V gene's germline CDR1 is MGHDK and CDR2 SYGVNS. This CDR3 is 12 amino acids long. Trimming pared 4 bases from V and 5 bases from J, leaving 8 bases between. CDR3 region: CASSAGQTEAFF. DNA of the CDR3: TGTGCCAGCAGTGCCGGACAAACTGAAGCTTTCTTT. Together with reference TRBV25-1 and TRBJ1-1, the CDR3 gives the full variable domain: EADIYQTPRYLVIGTGKKITLECSQTMGHDKMYWYQQDPGMELHLIHYSYGVNSTEKGDLSSESTVSRIRTEHFPLTLESARPSHTSQYLCASSAGQTEAFFGQGTRLTVV.

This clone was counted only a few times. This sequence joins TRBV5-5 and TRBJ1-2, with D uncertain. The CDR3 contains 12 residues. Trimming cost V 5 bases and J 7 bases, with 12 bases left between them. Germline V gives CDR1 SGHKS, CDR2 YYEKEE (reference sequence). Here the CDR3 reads CASRHQAGGYTF. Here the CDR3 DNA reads TGTGCCAGCAGACACCAGGCCGGTGGCTACACCTTC.

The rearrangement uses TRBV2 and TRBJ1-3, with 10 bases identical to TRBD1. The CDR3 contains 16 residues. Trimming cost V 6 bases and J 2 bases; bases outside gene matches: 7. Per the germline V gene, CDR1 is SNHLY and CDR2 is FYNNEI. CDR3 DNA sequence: TGTGCCAGCAGCCCGACAGGGGGCGTTGCTGGAAACACCATATATTTT. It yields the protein CASSPTGGVAGNTIYF.

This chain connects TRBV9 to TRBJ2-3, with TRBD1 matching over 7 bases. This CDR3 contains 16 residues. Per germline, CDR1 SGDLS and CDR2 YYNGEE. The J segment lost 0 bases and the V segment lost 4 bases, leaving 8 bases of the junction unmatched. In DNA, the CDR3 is TGTGCCAGCAGCCCACGGACAGGCACTAGCACAGATACGCAGTATTTT. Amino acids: CASSPRTGTSTDTQYF.

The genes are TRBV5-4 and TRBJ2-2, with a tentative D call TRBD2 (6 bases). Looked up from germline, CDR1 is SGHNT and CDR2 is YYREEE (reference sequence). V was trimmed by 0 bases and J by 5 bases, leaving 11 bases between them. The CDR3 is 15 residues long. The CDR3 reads CASSLEGLNTGELFF. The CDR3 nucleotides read TGTGCCAGCAGCTTGGAGGGACTCAATACCGGGGAGCTGTTTTTT. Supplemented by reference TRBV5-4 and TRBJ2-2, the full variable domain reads ETGVTQSPTHLIKTRGQQVTLRCSSQSGHNTVSWYQQALGQGPQFIFQYYREEENGRGNFPPRFSGLQFPNYSSELNVNALELDDSALYLCASSLEGLNTGELFFGEGSRLTVL.

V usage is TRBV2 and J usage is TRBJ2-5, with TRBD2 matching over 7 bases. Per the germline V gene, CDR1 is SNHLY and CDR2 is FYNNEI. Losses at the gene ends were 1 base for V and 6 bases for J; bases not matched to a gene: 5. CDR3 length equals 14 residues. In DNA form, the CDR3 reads TGTGCCAGCAGTGAAGGGCGGGAGTTAAAGACCCAGTACTTC. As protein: CASSEGRELKTQYF.

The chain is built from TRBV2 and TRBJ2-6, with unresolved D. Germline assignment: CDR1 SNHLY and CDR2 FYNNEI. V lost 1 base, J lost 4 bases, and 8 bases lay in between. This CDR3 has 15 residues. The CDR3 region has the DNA TGTGCCAGCAGTGAAGAGGCAACGGGGGCCAACGTCCTGACTTTC. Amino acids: CASSEEATGANVLTF.

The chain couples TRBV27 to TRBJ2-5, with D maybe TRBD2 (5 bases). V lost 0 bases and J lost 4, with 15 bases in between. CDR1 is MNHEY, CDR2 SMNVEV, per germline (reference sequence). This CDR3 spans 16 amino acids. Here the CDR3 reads CASSLSLRLSGETQYF. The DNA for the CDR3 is TGTGCCAGCAGTTTATCCCTCCGTTTGAGCGGAGAGACCCAGTACTTC.

The CDR3 DNA reads as TGTGCCAGCAGTTTAAGCCCGGGAGGTGGCTACACCTTC. It is translated as CASSLSPGGGYTF. V is TRBV28 and J is TRBJ1-2; D remains unclear. Germline values: CDR1 MDHEN, CDR2 SYDVKM. This CDR3 region has 13 residues. V lost 2 bases to trimming and J lost 7 bases, with 11 bases between them.

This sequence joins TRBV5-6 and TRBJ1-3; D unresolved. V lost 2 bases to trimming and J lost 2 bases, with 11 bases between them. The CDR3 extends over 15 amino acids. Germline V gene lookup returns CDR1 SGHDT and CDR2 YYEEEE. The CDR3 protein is CASSFLHRTGNTIYF. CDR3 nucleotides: TGTGCCAGCAGCTTTCTGCATCGGACTGGAAACACCATATATTTT.

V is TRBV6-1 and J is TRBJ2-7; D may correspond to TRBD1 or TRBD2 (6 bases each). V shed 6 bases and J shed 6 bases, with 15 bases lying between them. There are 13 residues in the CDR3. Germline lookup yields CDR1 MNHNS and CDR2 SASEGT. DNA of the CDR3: TGTGCCAGCAGGAACGAGGGGGGCCCCGAGCAGTACTTC. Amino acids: CASRNEGGPEQYF.

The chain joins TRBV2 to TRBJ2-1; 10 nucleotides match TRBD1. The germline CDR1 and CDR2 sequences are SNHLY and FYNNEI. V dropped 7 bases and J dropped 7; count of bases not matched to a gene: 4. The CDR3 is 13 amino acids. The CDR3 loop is CASKDRGQNEQFF. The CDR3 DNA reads TGTGCCAGCAAAGACAGGGGGCAGAATGAGCAGTTCTTC.

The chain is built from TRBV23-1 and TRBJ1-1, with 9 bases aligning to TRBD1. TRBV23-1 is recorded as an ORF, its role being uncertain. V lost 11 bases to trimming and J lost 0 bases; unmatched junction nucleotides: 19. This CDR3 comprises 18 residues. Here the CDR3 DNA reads TGCGCCGGATTTTGCGGGACAGGGTGCGGGGGGATGAACACTGAAGCTTTCTTT. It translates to CAGFCGTGCGGMNTEAFF.

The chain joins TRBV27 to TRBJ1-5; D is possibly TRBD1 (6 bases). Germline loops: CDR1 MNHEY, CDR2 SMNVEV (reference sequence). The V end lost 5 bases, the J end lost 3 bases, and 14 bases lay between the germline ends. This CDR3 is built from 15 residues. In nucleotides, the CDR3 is TGTGCCAGCAGTACCACAGGGAACCTCAATCAGCCCCAGCATTTT. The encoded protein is CASSTTGNLNQPQHF.

In nucleotides, the CDR3 is TGTGCCAGCAGTCTAGGGACTAGCGGGTTATCGGATACGCAGTATTTT. It codes for CASSLGTSGLSDTQYF. The V and J genes are TRBV28 and TRBJ2-3, with 12 bases lining up with TRBD2. Germline loops: CDR1 MDHEN, CDR2 SYDVKM. This CDR3 is built from 16 residues. The ends lost 5 bases at V and 6 bases at J; junction bases unmatched: 9.

The CDR3 nucleotides are TGTGCCAGCAGCAACAGGGGGCTCAATGAAAAACTGTTTTTT. It specifies CASSNRGLNEKLFF. The chain couples TRBV7-2 to TRBJ1-4; 9 nucleotides agree with TRBD1. Germline V gene sequence: CDR1 SGHTA, CDR2 FQGNSA. V shed 5 bases and J 5 bases; nucleotides not matched to a gene: 3. The CDR3 runs 14 residues.

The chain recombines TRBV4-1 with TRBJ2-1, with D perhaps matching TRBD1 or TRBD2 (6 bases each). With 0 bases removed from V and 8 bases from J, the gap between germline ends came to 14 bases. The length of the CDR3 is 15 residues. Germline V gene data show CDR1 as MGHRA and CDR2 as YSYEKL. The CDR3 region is CASSQDKEGGYEQFF. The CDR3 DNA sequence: TGCGCCAGCAGCCAAGATAAGGAAGGGGGGTATGAGCAGTTCTTC.

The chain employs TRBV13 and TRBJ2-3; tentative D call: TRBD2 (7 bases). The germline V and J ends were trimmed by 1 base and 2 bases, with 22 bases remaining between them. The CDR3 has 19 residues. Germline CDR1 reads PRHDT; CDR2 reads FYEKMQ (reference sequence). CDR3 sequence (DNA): TGTGCCAGCAGCTTAGTATCAGGAGAGGGGGACTACTTCACAGATACGCAGTATTTT. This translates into CASSLVSGEGDYFTDTQYF.

CDR3 in DNA: TGTGCCCAAGGGGGGGGCGCGACCTACGAGCAGTACTTC. This sequence encodes CAQGGGATYEQYF. The J gene is TRBJ2-7, the V gene TRBV19, with D perhaps TRBD2 (7 bases). The V end was cut by 11 bases, the J end by 2 bases, with 16 bases between. The CDR3 runs 13 residues. Germline CDR1 LNHDA, CDR2 SQIVND (reference sequence).

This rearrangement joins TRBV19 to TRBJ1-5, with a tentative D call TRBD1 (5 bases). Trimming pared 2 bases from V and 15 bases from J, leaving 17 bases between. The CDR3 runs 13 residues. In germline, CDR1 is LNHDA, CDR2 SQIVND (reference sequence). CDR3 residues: CASSISSVGGLHF. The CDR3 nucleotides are TGTGCCAGTAGTATATCCTCAGTCGGGGGATTGCATTTT.

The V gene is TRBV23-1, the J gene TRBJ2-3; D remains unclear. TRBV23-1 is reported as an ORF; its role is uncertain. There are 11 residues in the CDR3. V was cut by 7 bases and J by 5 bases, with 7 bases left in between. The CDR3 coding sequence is TGCGCCAGCAACCGACTAGATACGCAGTATTTT. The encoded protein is CASNRLDTQYF.